This TCR beta chain derives from a study of T cells in localized non-small cell lung cancer. Germline values: CDR1 SGHRS, CDR2 YFSETQ. There are 14 residues in the CDR3. The V end was cut by 3 bases, the J end by 5 bases, with 12 bases between. Clones were read by immunoSEQ multiplex PCR, and TCRdb kept only the in-frame ones, dropping some. Altogether more than 2,000 clones are present, approximately 24% being singletons, with the ten largest covering under 25%. The sample was lung tumor tissue, taken before any cancer treatment. The chain carries TRBV5-1 and TRBJ2-1; D is tentatively TRBD1 or TRBD2 (5 bases each). The sequence derives from a woman aged 35 to 75 with stage I lung adenocarcinoma. CDR3 sequence reads: CASSSSGANNEQFF. Written as DNA, the CDR3 is TGCGCCAGCAGCTCCTCCGGGGCGAACAATGAGCAGTTCTTC.